A single sample gave rise to the 15 T cell receptor beta chains below, sequenced in a study of T cells after yellow fever vaccination. TCRdb processed the 5' RACE reads anew with MiXCR; each CDR3 protein has one entry. The table includes approximately 580,000 distinct CDR3 sequences, less than 20% detected once. Sequencing was performed on PBMCs, taken around 5 days after the first yellow fever vaccination. The receptors originated from a man aged 18-30 years who received the YFV17D yellow fever vaccine.

The V and J genes are TRBV7-2 and TRBJ2-3; D is perhaps TRBD2 (6 bases). V lost 5 bases and J 1 base, leaving 16 bases between the germline ends. This CDR3 has 16 amino acids. CDR1 and CDR2 (germline): SGHTA, FQGNSA. The CDR3 sequence is CASSLQRAPGTDTQYF. The CDR3 bases are TGTGCCAGCAGCCTACAGCGGGCCCCCGGCACAGATACGCAGTATTTT.

This clonotype was recorded at least ten times. The rearrangement links TRBV5-5 to TRBJ2-3; D is unresolved. In germline, CDR1 is SGHKS, CDR2 YYEKEE (reference sequence). V lost 7 bases, J lost 0 bases, and 18 bases lay in between. The CDR3 is 16 residues long. In DNA, the CDR3 is TGTGCCAGCGGATTAAGTGGTGCGTCGAGCACAGATACGCAGTATTTT. Translating gives CASGLSGASSTDTQYF.

This clonotype was seen more than once but under ten times. The gene calls are TRBV12-3 or TRBV12-4 and TRBJ1-1; D possibly corresponds to TRBD1 (5 bases). The CDR3 sequence is 15 residues long. The V end lost 6 bases, the J end lost 5 bases, and 19 bases lay between the germline ends. DNA for the CDR3: TGTGCCAGCAGACCTTTGGACGGGGGGTCTACTGAAGCTTTCTTT. Protein product: CASRPLDGGSTEAFF.

This clonotype was seen a few times. J is TRBJ2-7 and V is TRBV28; D may be TRBD1 (6 bases). V lost 6 bases and J 2 bases, leaving 17 bases between the germline ends. The CDR3 runs to 15 residues. From germline, CDR1 is MDHEN and CDR2 SYDVKM. DNA of the CDR3: TGTGCCAGCAGCCCAGGGGACGCGTTTGCCTACGAGCAGTACGTC. It yields the protein CASSPGDAFAYEQYV.

This clonotype has more than one count but fewer than ten. The chain joins TRBV24-1 to TRBJ1-1; D may be TRBD1 (5 bases). The CDR3 is 15 amino acids. CDR1 is KGHDR and CDR2 is SFDVKD in the germline V gene. The V end lost 5 bases, the J end lost 1 base, and 13 bases lay between the germline ends. CDR3: CATSGSGGGNTEAFF. CDR3 nucleotides: TGTGCCACCAGTGGGTCTGGCGGGGGGAACACTGAAGCTTTCTTT.

V usage is TRBV2 and J usage is TRBJ1-5, with D unresolved. From germline, CDR1 is SNHLY and CDR2 FYNNEI. V was pared by 0 bases and J by 0 bases, with 12 bases between. The CDR3 extends over 17 amino acids. The CDR3 DNA reads TGTGCCAGCAGTGAAGCTTTTGGACGGAATAGCAATCAGCCCCAGCATTTT. Amino acids: CASSEAFGRNSNQPQHF.

This clonotype was seen a single time. The rearrangement uses TRBV28 and TRBJ1-6; 7 bases are a match to TRBD1. CDR3 size: 16 residues. V lost 3 bases to trimming and J lost 0 bases; unmatched junction nucleotides: 2. From germline, CDR1 is MDHEN and CDR2 SYDVKM. DNA of the CDR3: TGTGCCAGCAGTTTCTGGGACAGCTCCTATAATTCACCCCTCCACTTT. Residues: CASSFWDSSYNSPLHF.

The V and J genes are TRBV7-9 and TRBJ2-2; 7 bases map to TRBD2. The V segment lost 1 base and the J segment 4 bases; nucleotides outside the gene matches: 3. The CDR3 is made up of 15 amino acids. Germline CDR1 and CDR2: SEHNR and FQNEAQ (reference sequence). The CDR3 reads CASSLDPGGTGELFF. DNA of the CDR3: TGTGCCAGCAGCTTAGATCCGGGGGGCACCGGGGAGCTGTTTTTT.

A few counts support this clonotype. The chain combines TRBV5-1 with TRBJ1-5; D not resolved. Germline-derived CDR1 and CDR2 are SGHRS and YFSETQ. This CDR3 is built from 10 residues. V was shortened by 10 bases and J by 5 bases, with 7 bases between the two germline ends. In DNA, the CDR3 is TGCGCCGGTCAACATCAGCCCCAGCATTTT. It translates to CAGQHQPQHF.

The rearrangement uses TRBV24-1 and TRBJ2-3; TRBD2 agrees at 10 bases. V was clipped by 3 bases and J by 6 bases; unmatched bases: 5. The CDR3 is 15 amino acids. Germline CDR1 reads KGHDR; CDR2 reads SFDVKD. CDR3 nucleotides: TGTGCCACCAGTGATCCTCGGACTAGCGGTGATACGCAGTATTTT. Translation: CATSDPRTSGDTQYF.

The chain is built from TRBV10-3 and TRBJ1-2, with 7 bases identical to TRBD1. Germline V gives CDR1 ENHRY, CDR2 SYGVKD. V gave up 7 bases and J gave up 4 bases; unmatched junction bases: 6. CDR3 length: 13 amino acids. The chain's CDR3 is CAIKRGDSYGYTF. The CDR3 region has the DNA TGTGCCATCAAGAGAGGGGACAGCTATGGCTACACCTTC.

The V and J genes are TRBV6-5 and TRBJ1-1; no firm D call. Germline V gene lookup returns CDR1 MNHEY and CDR2 SVGAGI. The CDR3 sequence is 13 residues long. V was trimmed by 2 bases and J by 9 bases, leaving 13 bases between them. The CDR3 sequence: CASSYGQDHKAFF. The CDR3 DNA sequence: TGTGCCAGCAGTTACGGGCAGGATCACAAAGCTTTCTTT.

V is TRBV28 and J is TRBJ1-2; tentative D call: TRBD1 (6 bases). From germline, CDR1 is MDHEN and CDR2 SYDVKM. The CDR3 is 14 residues long. Trimming removed 10 bases at V and 2 bases at J, with 17 bases between. CDR3 sequence reads: CATRGGRENYGYTF. DNA for the CDR3: TGTGCCACCCGGGGGGGGCGAGAGAACTATGGCTACACCTTC.

Only a few counts were recorded for this clonotype. This rearrangement joins TRBV7-2 to TRBJ1-2; D remains unclear. CDR3 length equals 13 residues. CDR1 is SGHTA and CDR2 is FQGNSA in the germline V gene. Trimming shortened V by 6 bases and J by 4 bases, and 12 bases separated the two germline ends. The CDR3 sequence is CASSSELTYGYTF. In DNA, the CDR3 is TGTGCCAGCAGTTCAGAGCTTACCTATGGCTACACCTTC.

The rearrangement links TRBV29-1 to TRBJ1-5, with 9 bases identical to TRBD1. The V gene's germline CDR1 is SQVTM and CDR2 ANQGSEA. V lost 5 bases and J lost 3; bases outside the gene matches: 5. This CDR3 contains 14 residues. CDR3 bases: TGCAGCGTTCGACAGGGGGGGGACAATCAGCCCCAGCATTTT. Residues: CSVRQGGDNQPQHF.